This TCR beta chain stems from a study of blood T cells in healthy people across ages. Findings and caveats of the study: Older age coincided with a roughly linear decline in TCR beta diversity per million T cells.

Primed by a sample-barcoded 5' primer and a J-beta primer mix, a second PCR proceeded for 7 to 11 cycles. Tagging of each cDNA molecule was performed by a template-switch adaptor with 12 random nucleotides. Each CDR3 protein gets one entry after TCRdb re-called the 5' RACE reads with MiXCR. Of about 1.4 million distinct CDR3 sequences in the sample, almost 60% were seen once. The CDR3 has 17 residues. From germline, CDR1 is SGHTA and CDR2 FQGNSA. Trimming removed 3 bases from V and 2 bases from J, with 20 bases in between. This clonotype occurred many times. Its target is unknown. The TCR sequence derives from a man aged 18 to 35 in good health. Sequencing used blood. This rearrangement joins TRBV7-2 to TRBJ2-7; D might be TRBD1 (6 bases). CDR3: CASSFKGHSFGTYEQYF. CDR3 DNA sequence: TGTGCCAGCAGCTTTAAGGGACATTCGTTCGGAACCTACGAGCAGTACTTC.